This T cell receptor beta chain derives from a study of blood T cells in healthy people across ages (dated by TCRdb to the mid-2010s). Describing the broader study: In model experiments, roughly one uniquely barcoded TCR beta cDNA molecule per two T cells was captured by template switching. Two additional independent replicas of 1 million unique cDNA reads from the same blood draw were analyzed for two donors (one aged 18 to 30 and one aged 80 or older). Age-related changes in TCR beta repertoire diversity were measured in the study by deep sequencing normalized with unique cDNA molecular identifiers. Donors were grouped into four age groups: young (average about 15 years), middle-aged (roughly 38), aged (62) and long-lived (around 80). To avoid experimental bias, donors of different ages were distributed randomly across sequencing lanes.

From a lookup of the germline V gene (reference sequence), CDR1 and CDR2 are LGHDT and YNNKEL. The CDR3 covers 14 residues, taking in both the cysteine and the phenylalanine. Just the 42-base CDR3 DNA is kept, in frame starting at base 1. Systemically healthy Caucasian individuals from Russia, roughly 40 in total and aged roughly 6 to 95 years, were included as donors. Each donor gave about 10 milliliters of peripheral blood, drawn into EDTA-treated Vacutainer tubes. Ficoll-Paque density-gradient centrifugation was used to isolate PBMCs, with at least 6.5 million per sample. Trizol reagent was used to extract total RNA from PBMCs, with at least 6 micrograms per sample. For every donor, flow cytometry on a PBMC aliquot measured the percentage of naive CD45RAhigh/CD27high T cells. Comments on this clonotype: The specificity of this receptor is unknown. Per-base quality was not reported, and no clone a single base away is much larger than it.

Library preparation used 5' RACE. Instrument on record: Illumina HiSeq 2500. A second PCR of 7 to 11 cycles was performed with a sample-barcoded 5' primer and a J-beta primer mix. A unique molecular identifier was introduced onto each TCR beta cDNA molecule by a template-switch 5' adaptor carrying 12 random nucleotides. Each sample yielded at least 3 million CDR3-containing paired-end reads. The Mint cDNA synthesis kit, primed by a TRBC-specific oligonucleotide, was used to synthesize first-strand cDNA from all RNA. All cDNA was treated with uracil-DNA glycosylase and then went through a first 18-cycle PCR with the universal primers M1SS and BC2_uni_R. Per the authors' processing: Each sample was normalized by randomly selecting 1 million high-quality reads, each carrying a distinct molecular identifier. Reads sharing molecular identifiers were discarded rather than binned into consensus sequences. MiTCR, run with a Q25 quality threshold and the strictest error-elimination algorithm, handled CDR3 identification, clonotype clustering and error correction. A nonparametric unseen species model with Euler transformation was used to estimate a lower bound on total TCR beta diversity. In TCRdb, the public reads were trimmed at Q25 with fastp and aligned with MiXCR, with productive beta chains retained. Every CDR3 protein is listed once, alongside the most common genes and DNA of its rows. The V and J calls and clone size come from TCRdb's table, not from the authors' own analysis. The sample records some 710,000 distinct CDR3 sequences, about 24% of which are singletons. The ten largest clones add up to roughly a fifth of the sample.

Study-wide conclusions, independent of this receptor: The percentage of naive T cells measured by flow cytometry correlated strongly with observed TCR beta diversity. Estimates of total diversity based on one million sequenced T cells were considered lower bounds and underestimates. Conclusive comparison of naive and antigen-experienced compartments was prevented by the profiling of bulk unsorted PBMCs. The CMV infection status of donors was not known, potentially confounding age-related changes in expanded clonotypes. Observed TCR beta diversity per million T cells fell roughly linearly with age, and a significant reduction was already apparent by age around 40. Compared with the aged group, more naive CD4+ T cells, fewer expanded clones and increased TCR diversity were shown by the long-lived group, suggesting age selection.

Sequenced: blood. Recombination joined TRBV3-1 with TRBJ2-5; the best D guess is TRBD2, with 5 bases matching. The J call may be in error: the DNA end matches TRBJ2-7 better. The receptor's source is a man in his 70s in good health. The CDR3 protein: CATKRGTGSYEQYF. The nucleotide sequence reads as follows: TGTGCCACCAAACGGGGTACGGGCTCCTACGAGCAGTACTTC.